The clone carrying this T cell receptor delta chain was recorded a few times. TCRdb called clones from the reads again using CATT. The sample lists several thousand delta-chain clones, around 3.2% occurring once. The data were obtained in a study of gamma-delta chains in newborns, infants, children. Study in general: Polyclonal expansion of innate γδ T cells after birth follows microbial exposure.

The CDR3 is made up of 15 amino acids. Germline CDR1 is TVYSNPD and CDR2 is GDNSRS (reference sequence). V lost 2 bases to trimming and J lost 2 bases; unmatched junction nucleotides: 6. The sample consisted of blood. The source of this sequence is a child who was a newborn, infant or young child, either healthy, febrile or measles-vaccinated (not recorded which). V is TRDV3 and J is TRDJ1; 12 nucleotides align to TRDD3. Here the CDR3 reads CAFGTGGYRTDKLIF. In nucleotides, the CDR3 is TGTGCCTTTGGTACTGGGGGATACCGGACCGATAAACTCATCTTT.